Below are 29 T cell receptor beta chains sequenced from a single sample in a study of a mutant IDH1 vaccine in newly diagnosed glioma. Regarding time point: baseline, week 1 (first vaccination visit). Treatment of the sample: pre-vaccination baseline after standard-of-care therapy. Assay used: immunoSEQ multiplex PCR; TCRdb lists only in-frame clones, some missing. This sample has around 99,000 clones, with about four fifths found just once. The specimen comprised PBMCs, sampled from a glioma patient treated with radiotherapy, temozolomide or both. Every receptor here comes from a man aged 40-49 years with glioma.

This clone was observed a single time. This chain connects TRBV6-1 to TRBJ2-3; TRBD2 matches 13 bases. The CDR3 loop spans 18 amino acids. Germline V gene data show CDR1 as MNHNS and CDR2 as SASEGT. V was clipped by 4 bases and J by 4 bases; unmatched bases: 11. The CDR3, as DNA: TGTGCCAGCAGTGTGGGACTAGCGGGGTCTTTTCGTGCAGATACGCAGTATTTT. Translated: CASSVGLAGSFRADTQYF.

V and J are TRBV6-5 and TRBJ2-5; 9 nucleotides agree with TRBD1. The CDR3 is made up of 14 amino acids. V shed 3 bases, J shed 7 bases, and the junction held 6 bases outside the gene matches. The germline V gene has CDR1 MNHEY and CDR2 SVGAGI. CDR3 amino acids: CASSYGGQGGTQYF. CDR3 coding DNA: TGTGCCAGCAGTTATGGGGGACAGGGAGGGACCCAGTACTTC.

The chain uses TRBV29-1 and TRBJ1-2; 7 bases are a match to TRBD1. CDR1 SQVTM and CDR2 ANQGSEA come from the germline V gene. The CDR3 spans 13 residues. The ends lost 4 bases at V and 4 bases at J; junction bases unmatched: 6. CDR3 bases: TGCAGCGTTGGGGACAGCGGGCTCTATGGCTACACCTTC. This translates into CSVGDSGLYGYTF. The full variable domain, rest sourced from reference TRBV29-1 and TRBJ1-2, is SAVISQKPSRDICQRGTSLTIQCQVDSQVTMMFWYRQQPGQSLTLIATANQGSEATYESGFVIDKFPISRPNLTFSTLTVSNMSPEDSSIYLCSVGDSGLYGYTFGSGTRLTVV.

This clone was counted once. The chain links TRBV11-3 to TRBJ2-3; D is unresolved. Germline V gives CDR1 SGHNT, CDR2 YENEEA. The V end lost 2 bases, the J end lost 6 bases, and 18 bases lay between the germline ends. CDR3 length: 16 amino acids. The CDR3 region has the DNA TGTGCCAGCAGCTTACTCCCGGGCTCCCCGCTGGATACGCAGTATTTT. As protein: CASSLLPGSPLDTQYF.

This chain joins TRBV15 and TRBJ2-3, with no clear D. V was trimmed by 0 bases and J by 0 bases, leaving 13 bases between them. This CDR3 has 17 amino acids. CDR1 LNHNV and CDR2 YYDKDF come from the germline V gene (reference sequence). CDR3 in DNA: TGTGCCACCAGCAGAGATCGGATGAGTTCTAGCACAGATACGCAGTATTTT. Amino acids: CATSRDRMSSSTDTQYF.

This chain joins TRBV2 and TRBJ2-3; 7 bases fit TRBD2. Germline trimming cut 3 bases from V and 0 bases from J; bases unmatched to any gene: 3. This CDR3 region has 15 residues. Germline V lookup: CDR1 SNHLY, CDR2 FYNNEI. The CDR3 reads CASSDGRGSTDTQYF. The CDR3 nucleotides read TGTGCCAGCAGTGACGGGCGGGGGAGCACAGATACGCAGTATTTT.

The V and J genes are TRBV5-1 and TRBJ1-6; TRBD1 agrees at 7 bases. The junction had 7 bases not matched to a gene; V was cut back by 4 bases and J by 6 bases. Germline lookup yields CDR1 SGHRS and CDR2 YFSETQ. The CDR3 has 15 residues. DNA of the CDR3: TGCGCCAGCAGCAACCGACAGGGACTTAATTCACCCCTCCACTTT. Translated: CASSNRQGLNSPLHF.

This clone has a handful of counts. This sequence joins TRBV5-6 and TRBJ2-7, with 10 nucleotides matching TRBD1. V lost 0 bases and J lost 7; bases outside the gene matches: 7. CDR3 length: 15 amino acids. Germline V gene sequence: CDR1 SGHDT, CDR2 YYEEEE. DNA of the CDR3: TGTGCCAGCAGCTTGGTGACAGGGGGCGGTTGGGAGCAGTACTTC. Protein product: CASSLVTGGGWEQYF.

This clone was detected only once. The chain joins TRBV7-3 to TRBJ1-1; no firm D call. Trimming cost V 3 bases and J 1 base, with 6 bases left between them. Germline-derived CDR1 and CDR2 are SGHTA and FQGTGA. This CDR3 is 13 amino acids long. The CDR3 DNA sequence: TGTGCCAGCAGCTTTGAGACGAACACTGAAGCTTTCTTT. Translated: CASSFETNTEAFF.

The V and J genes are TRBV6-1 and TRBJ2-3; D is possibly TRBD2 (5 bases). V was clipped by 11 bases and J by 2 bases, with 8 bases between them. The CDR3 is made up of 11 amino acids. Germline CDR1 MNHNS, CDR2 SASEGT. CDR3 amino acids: CAGSYTDTQYF. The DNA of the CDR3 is TGTGCCGGGAGTTACACAGATACGCAGTATTTT.

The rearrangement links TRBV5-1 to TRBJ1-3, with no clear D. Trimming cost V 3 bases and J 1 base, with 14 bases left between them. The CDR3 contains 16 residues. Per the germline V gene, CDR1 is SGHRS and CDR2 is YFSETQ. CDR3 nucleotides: TGCGCCAGCAGCTCCACTACCGGACGGTCTGGAAACACCATATATTTT. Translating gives CASSSTTGRSGNTIYF.

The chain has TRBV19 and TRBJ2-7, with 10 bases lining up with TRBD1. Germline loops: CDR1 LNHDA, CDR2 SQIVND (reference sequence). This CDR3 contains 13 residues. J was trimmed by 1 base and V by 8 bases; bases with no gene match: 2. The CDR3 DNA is TGTGCCAGTGGACAGGGGGAATCCTACGAGCAGTACTTC. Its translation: CASGQGESYEQYF.

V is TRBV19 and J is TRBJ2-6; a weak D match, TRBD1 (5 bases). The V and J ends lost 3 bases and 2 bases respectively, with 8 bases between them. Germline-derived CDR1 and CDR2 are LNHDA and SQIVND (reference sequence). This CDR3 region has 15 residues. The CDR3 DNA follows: TGTGCCAGTAGTATTAGGGGTGCTGGGGCCAACGTCCTGACTTTC. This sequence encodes CASSIRGAGANVLTF.

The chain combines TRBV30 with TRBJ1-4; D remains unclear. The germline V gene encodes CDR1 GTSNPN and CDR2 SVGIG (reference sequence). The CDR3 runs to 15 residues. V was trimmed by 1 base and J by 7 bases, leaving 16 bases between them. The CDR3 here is CAWSAEGGVREKLFF. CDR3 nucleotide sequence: TGTGCCTGGAGTGCGGAGGGTGGTGTTCGTGAAAAACTGTTTTTT.

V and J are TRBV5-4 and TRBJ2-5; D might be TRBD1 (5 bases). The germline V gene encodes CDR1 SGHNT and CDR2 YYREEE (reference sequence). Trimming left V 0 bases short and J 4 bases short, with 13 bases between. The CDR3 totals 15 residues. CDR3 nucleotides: TGTGCCAGCAGCTTGGACCCATTTAGGGGAGAGACCCAGTACTTC. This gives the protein CASSLDPFRGETQYF.

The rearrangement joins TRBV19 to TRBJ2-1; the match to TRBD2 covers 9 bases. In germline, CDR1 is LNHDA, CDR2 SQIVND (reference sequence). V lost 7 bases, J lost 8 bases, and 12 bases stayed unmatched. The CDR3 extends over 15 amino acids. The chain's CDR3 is CASTPAGGPWDEQFF. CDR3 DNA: TGTGCCAGTACGCCAGCGGGAGGCCCTTGGGATGAGCAGTTCTTC.

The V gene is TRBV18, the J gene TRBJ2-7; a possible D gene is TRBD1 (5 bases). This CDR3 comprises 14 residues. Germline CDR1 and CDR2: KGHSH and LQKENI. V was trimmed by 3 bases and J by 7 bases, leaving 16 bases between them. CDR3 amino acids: CASSPTDNYGEQYF. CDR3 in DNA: TGTGCCAGCTCACCTACGGACAACTACGGGGAGCAGTACTTC.

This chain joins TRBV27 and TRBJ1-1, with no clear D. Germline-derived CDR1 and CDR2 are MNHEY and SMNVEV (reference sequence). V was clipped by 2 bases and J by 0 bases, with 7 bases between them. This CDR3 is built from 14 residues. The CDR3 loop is CASSLGTLNTEAFF. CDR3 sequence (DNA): TGTGCCAGCAGTTTAGGTACATTGAACACTGAAGCTTTCTTT.

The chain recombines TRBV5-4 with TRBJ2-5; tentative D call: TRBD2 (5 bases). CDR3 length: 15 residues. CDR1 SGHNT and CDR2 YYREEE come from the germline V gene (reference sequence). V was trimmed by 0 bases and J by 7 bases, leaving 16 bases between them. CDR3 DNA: TGTGCCAGCAGCTTGGAAGAGGGAGATGATGGGACCCAGTACTTC. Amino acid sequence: CASSLEEGDDGTQYF.

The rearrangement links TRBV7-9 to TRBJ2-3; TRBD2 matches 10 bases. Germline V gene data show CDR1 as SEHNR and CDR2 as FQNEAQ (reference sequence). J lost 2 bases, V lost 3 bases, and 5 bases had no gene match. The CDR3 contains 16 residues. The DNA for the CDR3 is TGTGCCAGCAGCTTCAGCGGGGGGGCCTTCACAGATACGCAGTATTTT. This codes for CASSFSGGAFTDTQYF.

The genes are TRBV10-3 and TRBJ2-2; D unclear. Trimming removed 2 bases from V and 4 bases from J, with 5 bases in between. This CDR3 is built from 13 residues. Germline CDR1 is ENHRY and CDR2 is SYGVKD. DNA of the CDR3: TGTGCCATCAGTGAGACCACCACCGGGGAGCTGTTTTTT. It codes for CAISETTTGELFF.

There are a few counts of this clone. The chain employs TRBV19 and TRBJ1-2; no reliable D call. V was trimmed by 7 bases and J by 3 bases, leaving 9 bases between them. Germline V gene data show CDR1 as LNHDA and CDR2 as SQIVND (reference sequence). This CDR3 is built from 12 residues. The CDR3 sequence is CASTQSDYGYTF. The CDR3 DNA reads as TGTGCCAGTACCCAATCGGACTATGGCTACACCTTC.

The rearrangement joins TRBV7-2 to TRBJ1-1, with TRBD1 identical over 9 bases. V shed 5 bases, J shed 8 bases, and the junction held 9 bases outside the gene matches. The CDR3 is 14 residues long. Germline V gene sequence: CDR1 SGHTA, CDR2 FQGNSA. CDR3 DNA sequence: TGTGCCAGCAGCGTTGGGACAGGGTTCTCCGAAGCTTTCTTT. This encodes CASSVGTGFSEAFF.

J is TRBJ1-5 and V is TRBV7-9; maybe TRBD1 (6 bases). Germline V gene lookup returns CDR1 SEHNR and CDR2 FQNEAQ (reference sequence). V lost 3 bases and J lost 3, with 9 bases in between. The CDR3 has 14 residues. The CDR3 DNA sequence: TGTGCCAGCAGCTTTTCAGGGGACAATCAGCCCCAGCATTTT. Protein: CASSFSGDNQPQHF.

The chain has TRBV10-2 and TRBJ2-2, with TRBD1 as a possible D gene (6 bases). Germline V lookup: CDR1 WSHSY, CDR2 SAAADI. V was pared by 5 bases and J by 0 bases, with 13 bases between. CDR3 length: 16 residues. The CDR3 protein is CASSPSDRSNTGELFF. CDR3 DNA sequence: TGCGCCAGCAGTCCTTCTGACAGGTCGAACACCGGGGAGCTGTTTTTT.

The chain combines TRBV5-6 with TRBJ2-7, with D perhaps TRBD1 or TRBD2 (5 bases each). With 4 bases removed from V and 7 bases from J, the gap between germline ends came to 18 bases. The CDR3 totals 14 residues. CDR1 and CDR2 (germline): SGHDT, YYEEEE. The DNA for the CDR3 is TGTGCCAGCAGCCCACTGGGACGATCGAAGGAGCAGTACTTC. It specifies CASSPLGRSKEQYF.

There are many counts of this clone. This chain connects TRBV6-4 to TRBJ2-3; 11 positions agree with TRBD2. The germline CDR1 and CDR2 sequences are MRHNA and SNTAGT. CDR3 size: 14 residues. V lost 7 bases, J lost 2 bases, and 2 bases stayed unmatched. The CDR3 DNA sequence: TGTGCCAGCAAGACTAGCGGGGACACAGATACGCAGTATTTT. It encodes CASKTSGDTDTQYF.

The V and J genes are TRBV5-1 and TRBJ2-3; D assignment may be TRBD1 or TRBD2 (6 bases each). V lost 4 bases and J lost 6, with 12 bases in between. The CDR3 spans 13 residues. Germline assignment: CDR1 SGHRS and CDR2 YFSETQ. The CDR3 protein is CASSMVGGDTQYF. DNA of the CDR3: TGCGCCAGCAGCATGGTGGGGGGCGATACGCAGTATTTT.

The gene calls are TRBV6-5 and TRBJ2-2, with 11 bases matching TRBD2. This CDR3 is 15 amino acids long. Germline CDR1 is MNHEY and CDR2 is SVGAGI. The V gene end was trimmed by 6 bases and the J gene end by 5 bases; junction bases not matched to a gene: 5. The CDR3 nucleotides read TGTGCCAGCAGCCGACTAGCGGGGTCGACCGGGGAGCTGTTTTTT. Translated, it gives CASSRLAGSTGELFF.